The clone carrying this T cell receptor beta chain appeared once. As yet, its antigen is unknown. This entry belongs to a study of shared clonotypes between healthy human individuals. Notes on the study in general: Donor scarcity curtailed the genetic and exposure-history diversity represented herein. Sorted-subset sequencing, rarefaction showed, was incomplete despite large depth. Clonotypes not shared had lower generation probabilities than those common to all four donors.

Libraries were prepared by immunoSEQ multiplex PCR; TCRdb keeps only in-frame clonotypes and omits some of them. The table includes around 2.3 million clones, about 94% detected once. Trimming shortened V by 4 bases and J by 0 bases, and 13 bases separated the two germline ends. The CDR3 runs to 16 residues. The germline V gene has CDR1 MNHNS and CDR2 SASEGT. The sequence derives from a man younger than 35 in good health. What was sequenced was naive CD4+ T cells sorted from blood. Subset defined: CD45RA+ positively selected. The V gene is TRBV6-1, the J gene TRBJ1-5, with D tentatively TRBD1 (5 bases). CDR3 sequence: CASSGRGYNSNQPQHF. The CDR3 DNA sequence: TGTGCCAGCAGTGGGAGGGGATACAATAGCAATCAGCCCCAGCATTTT.